This T cell receptor beta chain is from a study of T-cell reconstitution after alpha-beta-depleted transplantation in children (dated by TCRdb to between 2015 and 2016). Background for the entire study: T-cell immune reconstitution after TCRalphabeta/CD19-depleted allogeneic hematopoietic cell transplantation in children was quantitatively tracked in the study by means of TCR repertoire profiling. Findings and caveats that apply to the study as a whole: In some patients, high TCRbeta diversity at day 60 was attributed to recipient T cells and intrathymic progenitors that had survived conditioning. Apparently early alphabetaT-cell count recovery about two months after transplant reportedly relied on only several hundred rapidly expanded clones derived from non-depleted graft cells. Hyperexpanded clone frequencies declined over subsequent months; after one year, T-cell counts and TCRbeta diversity were mostly attributed to newly produced T cells.

The CDR3, from cysteine to phenylalanine, totals 14 residues. Solely the CDR3 DNA is kept, with 42 bases framed from the first base. In the germline V gene, CDR1 corresponds to LGHNA and CDR2 to YNFKEQ. The junction shows trimming of 4 bases on V and 6 bases on J, plus 15 bases between the germline ends. The method behind the library was PCR. Sequencing instrument: Illumina HiSeq 2500. Molecular barcoding was employed in the preparation of TCR libraries, with unique molecular identifiers being used to normalize TCRbeta repertoire quantification. The public reads were run again by TCRdb, first through fastp at Q25 and then through MiXCR, and only productive beta chains were kept. Each CDR3 protein appears once, grouped with its most common genes and DNA. The sample table shows 120,000 to 150,000 distinct CDR3 sequences, and more than 8% are seen once. The ten top clones hold over 15% of the sample. A word on this clonotype: The target of this receptor is not known. Base qualities were left out, and no much larger clone turns up one base away.

The sample's treatment or condition, from its label and the paper: allogeneic hematopoietic cell transplantation with graft depleted of TCRalphabeta T cells and CD19 B cells. TCRalphabeta/CD19-depleted allogeneic hematopoietic cell grafts were given to the transplant recipients, all of whom were children. The source is a female patient aged 2-15 years who had a stem cell transplant for congenital amegakaryocytic thrombocytopenia, so the T cells may come from the graft donor. The sequencing used PBMCs, mostly from graft donor cells, collected 180 days after TCRalphabeta/CD19-depleted stem cell transplant. The chain uses TRBV4-2 and TRBJ2-5; TRBD1 is a possible D gene, resting on 6 matching bases. CDR3 reads: CASSPEQGRQTQYF. The bases are TGTGCCAGCAGCCCTGAACAGGGTCGGCAGACCCAGTACTTC.